The sample holds many counts of the clone carrying this TCR beta chain. Its antigen is not known. The sample comes from a study of human T cells and chemical hapten exposure. Looking at the study overall: Throughout the roughly 26-week study, diphenylcyclopropenone was applied weekly to the patients' scalps. Slight volume differences across pooled libraries mainly accounted for varying per-sample TCR yields.

TCRdb itself ran the RACE reads through MiXCR, one entry per CDR3 protein. The sample has roughly 120,000 distinct CDR3 sequences, 13% seen once; the top ten hold around 3%. Overall study results and limits: TCRs at a frequency above 1 in 1000 stayed unchanged with DPC sensitization. Compared to controls, expanded TCRs made significantly more large clusters of similar CDR3s.

The J segment lost 8 bases and the V segment lost 1 base, leaving 7 bases of the junction unmatched. The CDR3 spans 15 residues. Germline CDR1 reads LGHDT; CDR2 reads YNNKEL (reference sequence). Described time point: pre-sensitization, week 0. Treatment of the sample: therapeutic diphenylcyclopropenone sensitization with weekly scalp DPC. The rearrangement uses TRBV3-1 and TRBJ1-4; 7 positions agree with TRBD1. This sample comprised whole blood, obtained in connection with sensitization to the hapten diphenylcyclopropenone (DPC). The clonotype comes from a woman younger than 30 with alopecia areata. Some clones in this sample may be carry-over from other donors' samples. The CDR3 spells CASSQATGSGEKLFF. In DNA, the CDR3 is TGTGCCAGCAGCCAAGCGACAGGGTCTGGCGAAAAACTGTTTTTT.